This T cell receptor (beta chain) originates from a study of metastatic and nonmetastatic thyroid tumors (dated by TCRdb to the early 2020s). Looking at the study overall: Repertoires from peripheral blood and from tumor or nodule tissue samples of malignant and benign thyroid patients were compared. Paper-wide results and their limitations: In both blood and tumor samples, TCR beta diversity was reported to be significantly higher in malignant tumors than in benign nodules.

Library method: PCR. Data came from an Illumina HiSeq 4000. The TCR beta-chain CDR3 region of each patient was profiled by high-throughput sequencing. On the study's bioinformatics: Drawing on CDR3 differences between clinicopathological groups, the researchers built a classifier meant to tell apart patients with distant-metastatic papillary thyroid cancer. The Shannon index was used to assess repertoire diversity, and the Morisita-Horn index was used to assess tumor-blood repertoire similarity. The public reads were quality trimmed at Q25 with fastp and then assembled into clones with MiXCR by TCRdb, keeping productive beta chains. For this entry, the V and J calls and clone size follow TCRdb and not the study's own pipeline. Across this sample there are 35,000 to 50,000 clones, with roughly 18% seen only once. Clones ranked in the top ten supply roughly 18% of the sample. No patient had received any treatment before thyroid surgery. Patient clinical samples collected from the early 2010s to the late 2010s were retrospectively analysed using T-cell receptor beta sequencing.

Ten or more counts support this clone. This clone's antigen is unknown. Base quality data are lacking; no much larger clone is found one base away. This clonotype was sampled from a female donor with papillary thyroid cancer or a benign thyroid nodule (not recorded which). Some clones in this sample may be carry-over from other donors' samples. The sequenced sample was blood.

The nucleotide sequence is TGCAGCGCGCTGCGGACAGGGGGTGAAAAACTGTTTTTT. This codes for CSALRTGGEKLFF. This chain joins TRBV29-1 to TRBJ1-4; TRBD1 fits 10 bases in the junction. From a lookup of the germline V gene, CDR1 and CDR2 are SQVTM and ANQGSEA. V and J are trimmed by 7 bases and 7 bases, and the gene matches miss 6 bases of the junction. Reading from cysteine to phenylalanine, the CDR3 counts 13 amino acids. Only CDR3 DNA is held: 39 bases, read in frame from base 1.